The rows below give T cell receptor beta chains drawn from one sample of a study of beta chain features in type 1 diabetes. Produced via immunoSEQ multiplex PCR; TCRdb's table is partial and in-frame only. The profile shows 150,000 to 200,000 clones, just over 9% of them singletons. Sequenced: central memory CD4+ T cells from blood. All receptors derive from a woman between 18 and 30 years old in good health. CDR3s include the opening cysteine and the closing phenylalanine or tryptophan. Fields, in order: V gene, D gene, J gene, clone size, CDR3 DNA, CDR3 protein. The D gene is left open where the match is weak. The size of a clone is reported for some rows only, either as once, few or many, or as a class for expanded clones.

v_gene: TRBV10-3; d_gene: TRBD1; j_gene: TRBJ1-1; abundance: -; CDR3nt: TGTGCCATCAAGAGGACAGGGGAAGATGAAGCTTTCTTT; CDR3aa: CAIKRTGEDEAFF
v_gene: TRBV19; d_gene: TRBD2; j_gene: TRBJ2-3; abundance: many; CDR3nt: TGTGCCAGTCGAACTCCTAGCGGGGGGGCATCAGATACGCAGTATTTT; CDR3aa: CASRTPSGGASDTQYF
v_gene: TRBV5-1; d_gene: -; j_gene: TRBJ2-5; abundance: -; CDR3nt: TGCGCCAGCAGCTTGGGGGCCTCTGGACAACGAGAGACCCAGTACTTC; CDR3aa: CASSLGASGQRETQYF
v_gene: TRBV2; d_gene: -; j_gene: TRBJ2-1; abundance: -; CDR3nt: TGTGCCAGCAGTCATCCTTACTCTGAGCAGTTCTTC; CDR3aa: CASSHPYSEQFF
v_gene: TRBV10-3; d_gene: -; j_gene: TRBJ2-7; abundance: -; CDR3nt: TGTGCCATCGGGAGAGCTGCGGGGATGTACGAGCAGTACTTC; CDR3aa: CAIGRAAGMYEQYF
v_gene: TRBV5-1; d_gene: -; j_gene: TRBJ2-7; abundance: -; CDR3nt: TGCGCCAGCAGCTTGCGGGCGCAGGGCGACGAGCAGTACTTC; CDR3aa: CASSLRAQGDEQYF
v_gene: TRBV25-1; d_gene: -; j_gene: TRBJ1-2; abundance: few; CDR3nt: TGTGCCAGCAGTGAATACGGGCGGGGGCACGGCTACACCTTC; CDR3aa: CASSEYGRGHGYTF
v_gene: TRBV6-5; d_gene: -; j_gene: TRBJ1-2; abundance: few; CDR3nt: TGTGCCAGCAGTTACTCGGCACCCCTCTATGGCTACACCTTC; CDR3aa: CASSYSAPLYGYTF
v_gene: TRBV7-2; d_gene: TRBD2; j_gene: TRBJ2-7; abundance: -; CDR3nt: TGTGCCAGCAGCCTGAGGACTAGCGGGGGTACCTACGAGCAGTACTTC; CDR3aa: CASSLRTSGGTYEQYF
v_gene: TRBV6-6; d_gene: TRBD1; j_gene: TRBJ2-7; abundance: few; CDR3nt: TGTGCCAGCAGACCGGGACAGGGCTATCGTTACGAGCAGTACTTC; CDR3aa: CASRPGQGYRYEQYF
v_gene: TRBV6-6; d_gene: -; j_gene: TRBJ1-2; abundance: -; CDR3nt: TGTGCCAGCAGTGGATGGCAGGGTGGCTATGGCTACACCTTC; CDR3aa: CASSGWQGGYGYTF
v_gene: TRBV5-1; d_gene: TRBD1; j_gene: TRBJ1-2; abundance: -; CDR3nt: TGCGCCAGCAGCTTAGGACAGGGAACGAACTATGGCTACACCTTC; CDR3aa: CASSLGQGTNYGYTF
v_gene: TRBV5-6; d_gene: TRBD1; j_gene: TRBJ1-2; abundance: -; CDR3nt: TGTGCCAGCAGCTTGGTCCTGGACAGGGACCATGGCTACACCTTC; CDR3aa: CASSLVLDRDHGYTF
v_gene: TRBV9; d_gene: -; j_gene: TRBJ2-5; abundance: -; CDR3nt: TGTGCCAGCAGCGTAGGCCAAACTGCGGAGACCCAGTACTTC; CDR3aa: CASSVGQTAETQYF
v_gene: TRBV7-6; d_gene: -; j_gene: TRBJ2-1; abundance: few; CDR3nt: TGTGCCAGCAGCTTAGTCCTAGCTTCCGGGTACAATGAGCAGTTCTTC; CDR3aa: CASSLVLASGYNEQFF
v_gene: TRBV4-2; d_gene: -; j_gene: TRBJ1-3; abundance: few; CDR3nt: TGTGCCAGCAGCCCTGACAGGACCTCTGGAAACACCATATATTTT; CDR3aa: CASSPDRTSGNTIYF
v_gene: TRBV4-3; d_gene: TRBD1; j_gene: TRBJ1-2; abundance: few; CDR3nt: TGCGCCAGCAGCCGGGCGGGACAGGGGGACTATGGCTACACCTTC; CDR3aa: CASSRAGQGDYGYTF
v_gene: TRBV5-1; d_gene: TRBD1; j_gene: TRBJ2-5; abundance: -; CDR3nt: TGCGCCAGCAGTTTCGGACAGGTTTGGGAGACCCAGTACTTC; CDR3aa: CASSFGQVWETQYF
v_gene: TRBV2; d_gene: -; j_gene: TRBJ1-2; abundance: -; CDR3nt: TGTGCCAGCAGTGTGGAGGGCGCGGATGGCTACACCTTC; CDR3aa: CASSVEGADGYTF
v_gene: TRBV18; d_gene: -; j_gene: TRBJ1-5; abundance: -; CDR3nt: TGTGCCAGCTCACCATCGTCCTCACAGGGAATTCAGCCCCAGCATTTT; CDR3aa: CASSPSSSQGIQPQHF
v_gene: TRBV19; d_gene: -; j_gene: TRBJ2-7; abundance: -; CDR3nt: TGTGCCAGTAGTATAGATCACCAGGGCTACGAGCAGTACTTC; CDR3aa: CASSIDHQGYEQYF
v_gene: TRBV2; d_gene: TRBD1; j_gene: TRBJ1-4; abundance: -; CDR3nt: TGTGCCAGCAGTGAGACAGGGGGTCAGGAAAAACTGTTTTTT; CDR3aa: CASSETGGQEKLFF
v_gene: TRBV5-4; d_gene: -; j_gene: TRBJ2-3; abundance: few; CDR3nt: TGTGCCAGCAGCCGAACAGCAGATACGCAGTATTTT; CDR3aa: CASSRTADTQYF
v_gene: TRBV7-3; d_gene: TRBD1; j_gene: TRBJ2-5; abundance: many; CDR3nt: TGTGCCAGCAGCCCGGGACAGGGGGAGACCCAGTACTTC; CDR3aa: CASSPGQGETQYF
v_gene: TRBV7-9; d_gene: -; j_gene: TRBJ1-2; abundance: -; CDR3nt: TGTGCCAGCCGTTCCGCAGGAGGTGGCTACACCTTC; CDR3aa: CASRSAGGGYTF
v_gene: TRBV2; d_gene: -; j_gene: TRBJ2-5; abundance: few; CDR3nt: TGTGCCAGCAGTGAAGAGGTTGCGGGTACTCAGTACTTC; CDR3aa: CASSEEVAGTQYF
v_gene: TRBV5-1; d_gene: -; j_gene: TRBJ1-1; abundance: -; CDR3nt: TGCGCCAGCAGCGGCGGGACGGAGAACACTGAAGCTTTCTTT; CDR3aa: CASSGGTENTEAFF
v_gene: TRBV25-1; d_gene: -; j_gene: TRBJ2-2; abundance: -; CDR3nt: TGTGCCAGCAGTGGTGGCCAGAGACTCCCCGGGGAGCTGTTTTTT; CDR3aa: CASSGGQRLPGELFF
v_gene: TRBV27; d_gene: TRBD1; j_gene: TRBJ1-2; abundance: few; CDR3nt: TGTGCCAGCAGTCCCTCTCGACAGGGAGAACGGGGCTACACCTTC; CDR3aa: CASSPSRQGERGYTF
v_gene: TRBV7-2; d_gene: -; j_gene: TRBJ2-7; abundance: many; CDR3nt: TGTGCCAGCAAAGTACAGAGCTCCTACGAGCAGTACTTC; CDR3aa: CASKVQSSYEQYF
v_gene: TRBV18; d_gene: TRBD1; j_gene: TRBJ1-2; abundance: few; CDR3nt: TGTGCCAGCTCACCGGGACAGGGTGAAGGCTACACCTTC; CDR3aa: CASSPGQGEGYTF
v_gene: TRBV5-1; d_gene: -; j_gene: TRBJ1-2; abundance: few; CDR3nt: TGCGCCAGCAGCTGGGACACTCCTTACGAGGGCTACACCTTC; CDR3aa: CASSWDTPYEGYTF
v_gene: TRBV19; d_gene: TRBD2; j_gene: TRBJ2-5; abundance: -; CDR3nt: TGTGCCAGTAGTCCCGGGGCGGGAGTCGCCGAGACCCAGTACTTC; CDR3aa: CASSPGAGVAETQYF
v_gene: TRBV18; d_gene: TRBD1; j_gene: TRBJ1-4; abundance: few; CDR3nt: TGTGCCAGCTCCCCGGGGACAGGTGATGAAAAACTGTTTTTT; CDR3aa: CASSPGTGDEKLFF
v_gene: TRBV29-1; d_gene: TRBD1; j_gene: TRBJ1-2; abundance: few; CDR3nt: TGCAGCGTGGACAGGGCGAACTATGGCTACACCTTC; CDR3aa: CSVDRANYGYTF
v_gene: TRBV6-8; d_gene: TRBD2; j_gene: TRBJ2-4; abundance: few; CDR3nt: TGTGCCAGCCCCCGGACCGGGAGGGCCGGAGACATTCAGTACTTC; CDR3aa: CASPRTGRAGDIQYF
v_gene: TRBV5-1; d_gene: -; j_gene: TRBJ2-3; abundance: -; CDR3nt: TGCGCCAGCAGCTTGGACGATAGCGGCACAGATACGCAGTATTTT; CDR3aa: CASSLDDSGTDTQYF
v_gene: TRBV5-1; d_gene: -; j_gene: TRBJ2-1; abundance: few; CDR3nt: TGCGCCAGCACCCTCGGGGGGCAGTACAATGAGCAGTTCTTC; CDR3aa: CASTLGGQYNEQFF
v_gene: TRBV21-1; d_gene: -; j_gene: TRBJ1-2; abundance: few; CDR3nt: TGTGCCAGCAGCAAAAGTCAGGGGGTACGGGGCTACACCTTC; CDR3aa: CASSKSQGVRGYTF
v_gene: TRBV6-5; d_gene: -; j_gene: TRBJ1-4; abundance: -; CDR3nt: TGTGCCAGCAGTTATAAAGGAGGGCCTACTGAAAAACTGTTTTTT; CDR3aa: CASSYKGGPTEKLFF
v_gene: TRBV7-2; d_gene: TRBD2; j_gene: TRBJ2-1; abundance: few; CDR3nt: TGTGCCAGCAGCCCCCGACTAGCGGGGGGGCGGGAGCAGTTCTTC; CDR3aa: CASSPRLAGGREQFF
v_gene: TRBV7-8; d_gene: TRBD2; j_gene: TRBJ2-7; abundance: -; CDR3nt: TGTGCCAGCAGCCCTAGCGGGAGGGCCCTTAGAAGGAACTTC; CDR3aa: CASSPSGRALRRNF
v_gene: TRBV9; d_gene: TRBD2; j_gene: TRBJ2-1; abundance: medium-sized; CDR3nt: TGTGCCAGCAGCGTCGGGAGCGGGAGAGGAGAAGAGCAGTTCTTC; CDR3aa: CASSVGSGRGEEQFF
v_gene: TRBV5-4; d_gene: TRBD1; j_gene: TRBJ1-2; abundance: few; CDR3nt: TGTGCCAGCAGCCCCACAGGGGCCGGGTATGGCTACACCTTC; CDR3aa: CASSPTGAGYGYTF
v_gene: TRBV6-5; d_gene: TRBD2; j_gene: TRBJ2-1; abundance: few; CDR3nt: TGTGCCAGCAGACCGGGACTAGCGGGAGGTGAGCAGTTCTTC; CDR3aa: CASRPGLAGGEQFF
v_gene: TRBV9; d_gene: -; j_gene: TRBJ1-2; abundance: few; CDR3nt: TGTGCCAGCAGCCCCCAGAACTATGGCTACACCTTC; CDR3aa: CASSPQNYGYTF
v_gene: TRBV18; d_gene: TRBD1; j_gene: TRBJ2-3; abundance: -; CDR3nt: TGTGCCAGCTCACAGCTGGGACAGGGGGAAGATACGCAGTATTTT; CDR3aa: CASSQLGQGEDTQYF
v_gene: TRBV29-1; d_gene: -; j_gene: TRBJ2-7; abundance: -; CDR3nt: TGCAGCGCCGTGACAGGTCTGCACGAGCAGTACTTC; CDR3aa: CSAVTGLHEQYF
v_gene: TRBV6-1; d_gene: -; j_gene: TRBJ2-5; abundance: few; CDR3nt: TGTGCCAGCAGTCAAGGTGGCCCGCGGGAGACCCAGTACTTC; CDR3aa: CASSQGGPRETQYF
v_gene: TRBV5-1; d_gene: -; j_gene: TRBJ1-5; abundance: -; CDR3nt: TGCGCCAGCAGTCCCGGGACACCCAATCAGCCCCAGCATTTT; CDR3aa: CASSPGTPNQPQHF
v_gene: TRBV7-9; d_gene: TRBD1; j_gene: TRBJ1-2; abundance: few; CDR3nt: TGTGCCAGCAGCCCCGGAGTTGGGGACAGGACCTATGGCTACACCTTC; CDR3aa: CASSPGVGDRTYGYTF
v_gene: TRBV19; d_gene: TRBD1; j_gene: TRBJ2-7; abundance: -; CDR3nt: TGTGCCAGTTCCTATGGGACAGGGGCCGACGAGCAGTACTTC; CDR3aa: CASSYGTGADEQYF
v_gene: TRBV5-1; d_gene: TRBD2; j_gene: TRBJ2-2; abundance: few; CDR3nt: TGCGCCAGCAGCCTACTAGCGGGAGCTAACGGGGAGCTGTTTTTT; CDR3aa: CASSLLAGANGELFF
v_gene: TRBV5-4; d_gene: TRBD1; j_gene: TRBJ2-5; abundance: -; CDR3nt: TGTGCCAGCAGCTCCTGGGGGGACAGGGGTCAAGAGACCCAGTACTTC; CDR3aa: CASSSWGDRGQETQYF
v_gene: TRBV6-1; d_gene: -; j_gene: TRBJ2-3; abundance: -; CDR3nt: TGTGCCAGCAACCAGTTCACAGATACGCAGTATTTT; CDR3aa: CASNQFTDTQYF